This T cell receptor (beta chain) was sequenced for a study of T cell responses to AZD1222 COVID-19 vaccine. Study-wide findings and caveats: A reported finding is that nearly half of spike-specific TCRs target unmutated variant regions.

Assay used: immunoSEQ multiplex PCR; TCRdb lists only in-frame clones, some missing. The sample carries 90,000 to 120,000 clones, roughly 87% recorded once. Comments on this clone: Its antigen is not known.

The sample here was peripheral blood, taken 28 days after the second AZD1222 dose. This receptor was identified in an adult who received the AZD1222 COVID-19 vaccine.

This CDR3 is CASSMAGGAKETQYF. Here the CDR3 DNA reads TGTGCCAGCAGCATGGCCGGGGGGGCTAAGGAGACCCAGTACTTC. The rearrangement uses TRBV5-4 and TRBJ2-5, with 8 bases lining up with TRBD2. After removal of 4 bases from V and 5 bases from J, the junction contained 10 bases not matched to a gene. CDR1 is SGHNT and CDR2 is YYREEE in the germline V gene (reference sequence). CDR3 length: 15 residues. The variable domain in full, completed from reference TRBV5-4 and TRBJ2-5, reads ETGVTQSPTHLIKTRGQQVTLRCSSQSGHNTVSWYQQALGQGPQFIFQYYREEENGRGNFPPRFSGLQFPNYSSELNVNALELDDSALYLCASSMAGGAKETQYFGPGTRLLVL.